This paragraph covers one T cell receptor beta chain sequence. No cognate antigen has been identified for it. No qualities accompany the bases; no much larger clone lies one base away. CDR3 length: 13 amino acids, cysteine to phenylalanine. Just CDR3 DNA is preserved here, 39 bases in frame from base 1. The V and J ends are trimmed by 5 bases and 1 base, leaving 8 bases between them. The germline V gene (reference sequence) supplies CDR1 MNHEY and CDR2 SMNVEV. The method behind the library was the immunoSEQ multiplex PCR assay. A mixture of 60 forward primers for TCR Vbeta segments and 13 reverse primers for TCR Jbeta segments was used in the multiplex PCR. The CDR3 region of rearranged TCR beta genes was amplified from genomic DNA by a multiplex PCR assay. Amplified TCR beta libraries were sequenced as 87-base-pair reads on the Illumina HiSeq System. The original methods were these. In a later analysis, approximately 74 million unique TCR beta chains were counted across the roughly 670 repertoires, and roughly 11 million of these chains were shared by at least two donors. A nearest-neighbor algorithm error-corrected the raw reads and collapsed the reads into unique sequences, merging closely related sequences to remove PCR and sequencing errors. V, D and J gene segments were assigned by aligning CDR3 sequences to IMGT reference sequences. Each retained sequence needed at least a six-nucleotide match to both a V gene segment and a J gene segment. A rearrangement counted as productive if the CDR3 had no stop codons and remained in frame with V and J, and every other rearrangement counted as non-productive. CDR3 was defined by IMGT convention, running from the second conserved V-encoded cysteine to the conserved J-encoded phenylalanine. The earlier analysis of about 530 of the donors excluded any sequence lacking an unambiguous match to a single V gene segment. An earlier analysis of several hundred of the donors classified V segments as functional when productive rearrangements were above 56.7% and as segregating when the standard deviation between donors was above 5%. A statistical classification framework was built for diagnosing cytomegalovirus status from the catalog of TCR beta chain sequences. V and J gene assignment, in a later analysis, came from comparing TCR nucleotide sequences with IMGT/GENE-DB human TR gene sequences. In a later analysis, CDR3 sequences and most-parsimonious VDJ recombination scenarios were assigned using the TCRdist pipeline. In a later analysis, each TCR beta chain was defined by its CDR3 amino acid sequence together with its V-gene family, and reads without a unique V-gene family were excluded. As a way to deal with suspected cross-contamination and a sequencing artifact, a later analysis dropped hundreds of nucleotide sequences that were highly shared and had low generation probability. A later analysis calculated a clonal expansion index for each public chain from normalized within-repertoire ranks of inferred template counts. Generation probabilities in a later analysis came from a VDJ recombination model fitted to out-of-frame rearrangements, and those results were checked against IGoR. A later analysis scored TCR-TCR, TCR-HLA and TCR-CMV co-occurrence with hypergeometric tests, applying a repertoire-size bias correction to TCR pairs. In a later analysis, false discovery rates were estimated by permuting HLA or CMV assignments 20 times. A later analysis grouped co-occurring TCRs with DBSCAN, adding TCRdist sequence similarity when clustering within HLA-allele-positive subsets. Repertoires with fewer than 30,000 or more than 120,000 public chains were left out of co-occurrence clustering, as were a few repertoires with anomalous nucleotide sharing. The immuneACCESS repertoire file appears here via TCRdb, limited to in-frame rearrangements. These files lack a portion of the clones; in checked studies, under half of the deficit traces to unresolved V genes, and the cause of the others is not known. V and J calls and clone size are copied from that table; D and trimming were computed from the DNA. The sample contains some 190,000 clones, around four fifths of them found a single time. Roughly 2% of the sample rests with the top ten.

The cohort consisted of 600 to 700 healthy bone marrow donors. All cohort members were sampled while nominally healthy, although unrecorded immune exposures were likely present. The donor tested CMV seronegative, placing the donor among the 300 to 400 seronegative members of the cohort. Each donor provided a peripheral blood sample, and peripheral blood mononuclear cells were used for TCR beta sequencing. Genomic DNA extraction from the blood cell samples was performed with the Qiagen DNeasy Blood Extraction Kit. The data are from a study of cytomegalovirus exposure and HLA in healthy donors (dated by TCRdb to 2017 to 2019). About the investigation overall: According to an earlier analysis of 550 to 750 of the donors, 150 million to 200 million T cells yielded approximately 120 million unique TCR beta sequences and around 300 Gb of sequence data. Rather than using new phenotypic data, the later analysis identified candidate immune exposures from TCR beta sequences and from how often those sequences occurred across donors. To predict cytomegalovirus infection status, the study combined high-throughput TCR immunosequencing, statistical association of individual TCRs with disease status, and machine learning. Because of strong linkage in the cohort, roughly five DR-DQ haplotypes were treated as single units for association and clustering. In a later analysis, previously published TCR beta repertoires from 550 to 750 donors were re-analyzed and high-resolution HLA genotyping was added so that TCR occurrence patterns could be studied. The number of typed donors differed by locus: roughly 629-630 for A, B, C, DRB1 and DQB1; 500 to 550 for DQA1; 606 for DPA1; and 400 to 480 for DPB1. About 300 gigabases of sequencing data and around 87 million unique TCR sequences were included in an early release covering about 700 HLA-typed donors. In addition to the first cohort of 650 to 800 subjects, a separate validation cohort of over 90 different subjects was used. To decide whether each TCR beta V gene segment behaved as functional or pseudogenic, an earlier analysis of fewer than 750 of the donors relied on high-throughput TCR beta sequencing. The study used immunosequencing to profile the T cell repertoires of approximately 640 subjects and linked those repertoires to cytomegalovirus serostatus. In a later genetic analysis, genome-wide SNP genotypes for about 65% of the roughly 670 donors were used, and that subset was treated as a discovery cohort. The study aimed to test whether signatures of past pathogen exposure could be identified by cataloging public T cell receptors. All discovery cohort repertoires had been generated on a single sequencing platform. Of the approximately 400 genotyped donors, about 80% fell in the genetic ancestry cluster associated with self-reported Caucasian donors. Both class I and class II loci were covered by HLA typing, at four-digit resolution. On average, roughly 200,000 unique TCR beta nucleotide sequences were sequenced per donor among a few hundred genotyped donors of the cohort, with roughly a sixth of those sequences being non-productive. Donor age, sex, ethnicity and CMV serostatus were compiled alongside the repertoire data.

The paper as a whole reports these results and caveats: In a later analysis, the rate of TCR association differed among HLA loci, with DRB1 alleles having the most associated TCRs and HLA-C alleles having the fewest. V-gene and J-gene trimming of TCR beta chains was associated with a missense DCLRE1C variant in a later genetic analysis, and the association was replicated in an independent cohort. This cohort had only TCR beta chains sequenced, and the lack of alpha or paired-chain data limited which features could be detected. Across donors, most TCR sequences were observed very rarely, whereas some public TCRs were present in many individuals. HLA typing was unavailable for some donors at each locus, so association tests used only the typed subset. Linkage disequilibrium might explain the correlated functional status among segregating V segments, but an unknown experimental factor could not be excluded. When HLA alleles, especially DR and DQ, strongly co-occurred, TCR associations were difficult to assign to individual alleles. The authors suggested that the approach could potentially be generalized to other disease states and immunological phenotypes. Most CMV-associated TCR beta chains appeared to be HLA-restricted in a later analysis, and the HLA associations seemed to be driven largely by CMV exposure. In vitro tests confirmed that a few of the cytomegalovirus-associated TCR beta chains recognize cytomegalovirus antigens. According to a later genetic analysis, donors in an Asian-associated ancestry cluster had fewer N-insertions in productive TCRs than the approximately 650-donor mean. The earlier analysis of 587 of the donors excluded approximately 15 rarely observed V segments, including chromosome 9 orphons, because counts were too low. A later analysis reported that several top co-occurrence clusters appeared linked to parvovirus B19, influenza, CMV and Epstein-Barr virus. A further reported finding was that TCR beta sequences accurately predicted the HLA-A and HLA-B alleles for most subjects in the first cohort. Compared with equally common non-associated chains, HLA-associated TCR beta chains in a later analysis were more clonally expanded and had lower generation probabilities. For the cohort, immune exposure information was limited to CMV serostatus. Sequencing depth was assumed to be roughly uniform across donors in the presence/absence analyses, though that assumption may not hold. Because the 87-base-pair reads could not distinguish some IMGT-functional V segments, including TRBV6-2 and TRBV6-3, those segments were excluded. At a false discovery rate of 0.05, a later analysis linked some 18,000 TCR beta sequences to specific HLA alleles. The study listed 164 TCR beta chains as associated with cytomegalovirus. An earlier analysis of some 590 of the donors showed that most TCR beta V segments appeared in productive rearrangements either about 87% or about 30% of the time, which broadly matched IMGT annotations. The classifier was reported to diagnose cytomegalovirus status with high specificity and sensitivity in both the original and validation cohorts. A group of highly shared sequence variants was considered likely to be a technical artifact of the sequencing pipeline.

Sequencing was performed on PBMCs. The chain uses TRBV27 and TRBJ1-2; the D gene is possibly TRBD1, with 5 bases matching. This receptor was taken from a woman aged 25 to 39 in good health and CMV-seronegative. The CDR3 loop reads CASSGQGNYGYTF. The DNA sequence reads TGTGCCAGCAGTGGTCAGGGTAACTATGGCTACACCTTC.